Included here is one TCR beta chain sequence, with context. Antigen unknown. At one boundary the junction diverges from the germline segment, which might be a read error. The data stem from a study of Graves' ophthalmopathy and Graves' hyperthyroidism. The study, taken as a whole, reports: Ophthalmopathy could be told apart from stable hyperthyroidism by a 13-signature model (87.88% sensitivity, 80% to 84% specificity). Also, most clonotypes expanded in the thyroid above 0.001 frequency appeared in blood.

This CDR3 is 15 amino acids long. Looked up from germline, CDR1 is WSHSY and CDR2 is SAAADI. Excluded were patients with other autoimmune diseases, uncontrolled infections, pregnancy or lactation. PBMCs were isolated from an approximately 10 ml sample of fresh peripheral blood. Amplifying from RNA transcripts, the study obtained TCR beta CDR3 regions. HTBI primers served in a first-round RT-PCR, which a second-round multiplex PCR followed. One entry per CDR3 protein results from TCRdb running MiXCR on the multiplex PCR reads. The table shows about 740,000 distinct CDR3 sequences, with around 40% occurring only once.

Sequencing was done on a sample of peripheral blood. The J gene is TRBJ2-3, the V gene TRBV10-2, with D perhaps matching TRBD1 (6 bases). This receptor was obtained from an adult man with Graves' ophthalmopathy. CDR3 region: CASSERGLATDTQYF. In nucleotides, the CDR3 is TGTGCCAGCAGTGAGAGGGGGTTGGCCACAGATACGCAGTATTTT.